A selection of T cell receptor beta chains follows, all from one sample in a study of radiotherapy plus CTLA-4 blockade in lung cancer. Generated by immunoSEQ multiplex PCR, the TCRdb table keeps only in-frame clones and is missing some. The data contain 85,000 to 90,000 clones, 72% of them singletons. The sample here was peripheral blood, taken from a patient treated with radiotherapy plus ipilimumab. The receptor source for this set is a human donor with non-small cell lung cancer that progressed on radiotherapy plus ipilimumab. CDR3s include the opening cysteine and the closing phenylalanine or tryptophan. The D gene is left open where the match is weak. Some rows have no size entry. The others give once, few or many, or a class for an expanded clone.

TRBJ1-1 NA TRBD1 TRBV11-2 TGTGCCAGCAGCTTAGCCCAGGGGGGGGGCACTGAAGCTTTCTTT CASSLAQGGGTEAFF
TRBJ2-1 NA NA TRBV28 TGTGCCAGCAGTTTAGGAACGAGCTCCTACAATGAGCAGTTCTTC CASSLGTSSYNEQFF
TRBJ2-1 NA TRBD2 TRBV11-3 TGTGCCAGCAGCTTAGGGACTAGCGGGAGGGCCAATGAGCAGTTCTTC CASSLGTSGRANEQFF
TRBJ1-1 NA NA TRBV2 TGTGCCAGCAGGGACGGGAACACTGAAGCTTTCTTT CASRDGNTEAFF
TRBJ2-7 NA TRBD2 TRBV18 TGTGCCAGCTCACCGAACGTTAGGACTAGCGTCTACGAGCAGTACTTC CASSPNVRTSVYEQYF
TRBJ1-2 NA NA TRBV11-2 TGTGCCAGCAGCGCGGGCCGGGGCTATGGCTACACCTTC CASSAGRGYGYTF
TRBJ2-7 NA NA TRBV10-1 TGCGCCAGCAGACTAGCAGATTTCTACGAGCAGTACTTC CASRLADFYEQYF
TRBJ1-1 NA NA TRBV28 TGTGCCAGCGAGGGAGAGGGGGGGAACACTGAAGCTTTCTTT CASEGEGGNTEAFF
TRBJ2-3 NA NA TRBV5-1 TGCGCCAGCAGCTTGGAAGGGGCAGATACGCAGTATTTT CASSLEGADTQYF
TRBJ1-1 few TRBD1 TRBV28 TGTGCCAGCAGTTCAGGGGGCCTGAACACTGAAGCTTTCTTT CASSSGGLNTEAFF
TRBJ2-1 few TRBD2 TRBV6-6 TGTGCCAGCAGGGGAGGACTAGCGGCCTACAATGAGCAGTTCTTC CASRGGLAAYNEQFF
TRBJ2-4 NA NA TRBV21-1 TGTGCCAGCAGCAAAGTGCCACCCGTGAGGGCCAAAAACATTCAGTACTTC CASSKVPPVRAKNIQYF
TRBJ2-2 NA NA TRBV5-1 TGCGCCAGCAGGGCTAGTGACACCGGGGAGCTGTTTTTT CASRASDTGELFF
TRBJ1-5 NA NA TRBV28 TGTGCCAGCAGGTCGGGCACCCATCAGCCCCAGCATTTT CASRSGTHQPQHF
TRBJ1-2 few NA TRBV4-3 TGCGCCAGCAGCCAAGATCAGGCCGCTAACTATGGCTACACCTTC CASSQDQAANYGYTF
TRBJ2-2 NA NA TRBV28 TGTGCCAGCAGTTCCCCCGGCGCGAACACCGGGGAGCTGTTTTTT CASSSPGANTGELFF
TRBJ1-6 NA NA TRBV28 TGTGCCAGCATCGCCCAGCCCAATTCACCCCTCCACTTT CASIAQPNSPLHF
TRBJ2-5 NA NA TRBV28 TGTGCCAGCAGTTTAGCCCCCAACCTTCCCCGGTACTTC CASSLAPNLPRYF
TRBJ2-7 NA NA TRBV4-2 TGTGCCAGCAGCCAACATCTTGGGGGGTCCTCCTACGAGCAGTACTTC CASSQHLGGSSYEQYF
TRBJ1-1 NA NA TRBV5-6 TGTGCCAGCAGCTTCGGGGGCCCGGGCACTGAAGCTTTCTTT CASSFGGPGTEAFF
TRBJ2-7 NA TRBD2 TRBV14 TGTGCCAGCAGCCAAACAATAGCGGGAGGTTACGAGCAGTGCTTC CASSQTIAGGYEQCF
TRBJ2-3 NA NA TRBV28 TGTGCCAGCAGGGCTCAGGATACGCAGTATTTT CASRAQDTQYF
TRBJ1-1 NA NA TRBV5-6 TGTGCCAGCGTCAGCCTACCGGGGGGATCCGCTGAAGCTTTCTTT CASVSLPGGSAEAFF
TRBJ2-7 few NA TRBV5-6 TGTGCCAGCAGCTGGGACACCGGAGGGGAGCAGTACTTC CASSWDTGGEQYF
TRBJ2-7 NA TRBD2 TRBV9 TGTGCCAGCAGCGTGGGGGGGCTAGCGGGAGTCCACGAGCAGTACTTC CASSVGGLAGVHEQYF
TRBJ2-5 NA NA TRBV2 TGTGCCAGCACTCTTTCTGGGGACCAGTACTTC CASTLSGDQYF
TRBJ2-2 NA NA TRBV5-4 TGTGCCAGCAGCCCGGGGGCGGTGGGCACCGGGGAGCTGTTTTTT CASSPGAVGTGELFF
TRBJ2-1 NA NA TRBV6-1 TGTGCCAGCAGTGCTGGCAGGGACTCAACACGGGCCAATGAGCAGTTCTTC CASSAGRDSTRANEQFF
TRBJ1-2 once TRBD1 TRBV27 TGTGCCAGCAGTTCGCGAAGGGGGCTAGTATCAGGCTACACCTTC CASSSRRGLVSGYTF